This T cell receptor beta chain was identified in a study of T cells in tuberculosis (dated by TCRdb to the late 2010s). With respect to the entire study: To characterize T cells specific for the mycobacterial lipid antigen glucose monomycolate (GMM), the study used CD1B tetramers together with high-throughput TCR immunosequencing. A South African clinical cohort compared IGRA-negative adolescents, IGRA-positive adolescents with latent tuberculosis and adults with active tuberculosis, around ten per group.

At study entry, adolescents were screened for latent tuberculosis infection by tuberculin skin test and QuantiFERON-TB GOLD In-Tube IGRA. Immunosequencing was performed on unsorted cryopreserved PBMC and covered some 100,000 T cells per clinical donor on average. Eleven high schools in the Worcester region of the Western Cape, South Africa, served as enrollment sites for adolescents aged 12 to 18 years. Some 10 M. tuberculosis-infected and around 10 uninfected adolescents were selected with matching for age and sex. For the adolescents, PBMC were isolated by density centrifugation from freshly drawn heparinized blood and then cryopreserved. TCR libraries were generated with the immunoSEQ multiplex PCR assay, using TCR-beta and/or TCR-alpha/delta assays for each sample. Amplified TCR libraries were sequenced on the Illumina high-throughput platform. Under the source paper's analysis protocol: Clustering and dimensionality reduction relied on pairwise TCRdist distances among GMM-specific receptors from T cells that were either sorted ex vivo or expanded in vitro. Each clinical repertoire was scored by mean NN-distance, the average TCRdist to the nearest 10% of tetramer-positive reference sequences. GEM TCR motif frequency was computed as the fraction of unique TCRs matching known GEM sequences by V/J usage and CDR3 length. Active tuberculosis was classified by linear discriminant analysis with leave-one-out cross-validation, implemented in scikit-learn. Not all clones reach the TCRdb copy of this immuneACCESS table, which keeps in-frame sequences only. Checked studies attribute under half of the gap to unresolved V genes and leave the rest unexplained. The D gene and trimming were derived from the DNA, and the V and J assignments and clone size from that table. Here the sample has 25,000 to 35,000 clones; approximately 93% occur a single time. Clones ranked in the top ten supply around 4.9% of the sample.

Points the paper makes about the study in general: A classifier using the diverse GMM-specific repertoire reached 87% accuracy (AUROC roughly 0.9), compared with 70% accuracy using GEM motif frequencies. The smaller NN-distances were partly driven by shorter CDR3-alpha lengths in active tuberculosis patients, and the difference for TCR-beta did not reach statistical significance. Clinical samples were chosen by availability of cryopreserved specimens, and active tuberculosis cases were adults while controls were adolescents. Compared with IGRA-negative controls, TCR-alpha repertoires from active tuberculosis had smaller mean NN-distances to GMM-specific TCRs, which suggests clonal expansion of these TCRs.

Trimming removed 0 bases from V and 5 bases from J, leaving 8 bases between the germline ends. Counted from cysteine to phenylalanine, this CDR3 has 13 amino acids. The sequence is cut down to CDR3 DNA, 39 bases in frame from base 1. CDR1 and CDR2, looked up from the germline V gene, are SGHRS and YFSETQ. For this clone: Its antigen target is currently unknown. No much larger clone exists at a distance of one base, and base qualities are not known.

This clonotype originated in a donor aged 10-29 years with latent tuberculosis or without tuberculosis infection. This chain joins TRBV5-1 to TRBJ2-5, with the D segment identity uncertain. Sequences were obtained from PBMCs. The DNA reads TGCGCCAGCAGCTTGGCTCCCGGGGAGACCCAGTACTTC. This codes for CASSLAPGETQYF.